This T cell receptor beta chain was identified in a study of T-cell memory formation after mild COVID-19. In the study overall: For the most part, TCR clusters were specific to one donor.

The CDR3 is made up of 14 amino acids. Between the trimmed V and J ends, which lost 3 bases and 0 bases, there was a span of 9 bases. The germline V gene encodes CDR1 DFQATT and CDR2 SNEGSKA (reference sequence). General study results and limits: That cross-reactive memory joined was suggested by some responding clones appearing in pre-infection memory. Later expanders leaned CD4+, whereas clones that contracted between day 15 and 85 were balanced CD4/CD8.

cDNA libraries for TCR alpha and TCR beta, carrying sample barcodes and UMIs, came from 5'RACE with constant-segment primers. TCRdb called the 5' RACE reads again in MiXCR, with one record for every CDR3 protein. This sample has roughly 510,000 distinct CDR3 sequences, with roughly 17% found just once. In regard to this clonotype: Its antigen is still unknown.

The chain joins TRBV20-1 to TRBJ1-5; D is unclear. The TCR was taken from an adult woman who had mild COVID-19 (a few samples of this study predate the infection). Cell type and time point are not known. The sequenced sample consisted of PBMCs or a T cell subset sorted from them (not recorded which). This chain's CDR3 is CSARREISNQPQHF. The CDR3 bases are TGCAGTGCTAGGAGGGAAATTAGCAATCAGCCCCAGCATTTT.